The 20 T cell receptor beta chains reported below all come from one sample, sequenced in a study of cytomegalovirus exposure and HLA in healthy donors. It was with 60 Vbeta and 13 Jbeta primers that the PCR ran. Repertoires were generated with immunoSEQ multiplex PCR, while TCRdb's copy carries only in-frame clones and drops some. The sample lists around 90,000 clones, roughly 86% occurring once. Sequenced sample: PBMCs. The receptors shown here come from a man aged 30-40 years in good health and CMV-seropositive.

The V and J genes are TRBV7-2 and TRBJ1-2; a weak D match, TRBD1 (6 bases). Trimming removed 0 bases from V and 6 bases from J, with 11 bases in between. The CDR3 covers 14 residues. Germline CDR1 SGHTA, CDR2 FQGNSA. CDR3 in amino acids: CASSLARQGNGYTF. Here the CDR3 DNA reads TGTGCCAGCAGCTTAGCGCGGCAGGGGAATGGCTACACCTTC.

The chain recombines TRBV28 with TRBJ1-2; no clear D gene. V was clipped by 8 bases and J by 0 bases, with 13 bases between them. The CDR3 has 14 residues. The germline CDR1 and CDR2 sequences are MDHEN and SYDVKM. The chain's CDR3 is CASGEPLTNYGYTF. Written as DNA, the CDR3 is TGTGCCAGCGGGGAGCCCTTAACTAACTATGGCTACACCTTC.

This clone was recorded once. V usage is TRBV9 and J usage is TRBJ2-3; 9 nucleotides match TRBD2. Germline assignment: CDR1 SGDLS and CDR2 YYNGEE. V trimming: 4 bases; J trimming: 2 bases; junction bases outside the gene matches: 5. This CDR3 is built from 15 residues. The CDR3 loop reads CASSTPSGNTDTQYF. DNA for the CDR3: TGTGCCAGCAGCACCCCTAGCGGGAACACAGATACGCAGTATTTT.

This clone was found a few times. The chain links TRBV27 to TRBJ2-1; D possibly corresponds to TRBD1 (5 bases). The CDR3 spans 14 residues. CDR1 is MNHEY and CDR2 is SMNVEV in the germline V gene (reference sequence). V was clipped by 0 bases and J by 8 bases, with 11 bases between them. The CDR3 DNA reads TGTGCCAGCAGTTTATCCCTTTTAGGGGATGAGCAGTTCTTC. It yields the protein CASSLSLLGDEQFF.

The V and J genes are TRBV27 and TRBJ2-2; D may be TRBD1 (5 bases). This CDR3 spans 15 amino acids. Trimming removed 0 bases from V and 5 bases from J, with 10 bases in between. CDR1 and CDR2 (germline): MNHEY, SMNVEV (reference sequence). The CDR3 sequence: CASSLSVRATGELFF. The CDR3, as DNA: TGTGCCAGCAGTTTATCGGTCAGGGCTACCGGGGAGCTGTTTTTT.

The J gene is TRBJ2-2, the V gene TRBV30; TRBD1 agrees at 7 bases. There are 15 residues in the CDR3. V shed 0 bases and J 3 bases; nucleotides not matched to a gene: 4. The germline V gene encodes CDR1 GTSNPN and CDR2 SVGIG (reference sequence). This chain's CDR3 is CAWSVSRGHTGELFF. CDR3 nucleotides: TGTGCCTGGAGTGTATCGAGGGGGCACACCGGGGAGCTGTTTTTT. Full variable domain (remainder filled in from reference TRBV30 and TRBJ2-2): SQTIHQWPATLVQPVGSPLSLECTVEGTSNPNLYWYRQAAGRGLQLLFYSVGIGQISSEVPQNLSASRPQDRQFILSSKKLLLSDSGFYLCAWSVSRGHTGELFFGEGSRLTVL.

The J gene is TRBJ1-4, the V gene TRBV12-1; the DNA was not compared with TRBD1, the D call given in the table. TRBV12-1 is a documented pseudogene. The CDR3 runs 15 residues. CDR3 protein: CASSPGQGSGEKLFF. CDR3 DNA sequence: TGTGCCAGCAGCCCCGGTCAGGGGAGCGGTGAAAAACTGTTTTTT.

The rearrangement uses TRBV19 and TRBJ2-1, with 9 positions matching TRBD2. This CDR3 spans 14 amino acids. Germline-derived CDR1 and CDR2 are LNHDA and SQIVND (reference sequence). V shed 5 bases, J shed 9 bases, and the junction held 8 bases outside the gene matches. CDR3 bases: TGTGCCAGTAGTCTAGTAGCGGGAGTGGCTGAGCAGTTCTTC. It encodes CASSLVAGVAEQFF.

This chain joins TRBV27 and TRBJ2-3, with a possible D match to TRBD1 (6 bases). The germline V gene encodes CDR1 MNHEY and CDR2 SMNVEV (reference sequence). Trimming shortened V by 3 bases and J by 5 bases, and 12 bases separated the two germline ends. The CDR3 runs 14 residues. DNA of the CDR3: TGTGCCAGCAGTTTGTGGCAGGGGCAAGATACGCAGTATTTT. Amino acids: CASSLWQGQDTQYF.

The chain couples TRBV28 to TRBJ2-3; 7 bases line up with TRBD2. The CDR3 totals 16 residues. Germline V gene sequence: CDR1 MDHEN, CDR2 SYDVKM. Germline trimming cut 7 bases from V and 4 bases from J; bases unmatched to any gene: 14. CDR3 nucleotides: TGTGCCAGCACCCCCATGGGGGGGGTACAGTCAGATACGCAGTATTTT. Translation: CASTPMGGVQSDTQYF.

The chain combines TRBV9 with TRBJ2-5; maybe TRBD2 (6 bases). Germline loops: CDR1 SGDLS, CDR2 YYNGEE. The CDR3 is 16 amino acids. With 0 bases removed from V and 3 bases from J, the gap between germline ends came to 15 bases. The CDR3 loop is CASSVEFGRGEETQYF. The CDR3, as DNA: TGTGCCAGCAGCGTAGAGTTCGGGAGAGGGGAAGAGACCCAGTACTTC.

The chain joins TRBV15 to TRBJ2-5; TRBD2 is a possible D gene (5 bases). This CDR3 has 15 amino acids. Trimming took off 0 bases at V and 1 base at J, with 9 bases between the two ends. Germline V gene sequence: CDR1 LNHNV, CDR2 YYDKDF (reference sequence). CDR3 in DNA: TGTGCCACCAGCAGAGAAAAGACTACCCAAGAGACCCAGTACTTC. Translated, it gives CATSREKTTQETQYF.

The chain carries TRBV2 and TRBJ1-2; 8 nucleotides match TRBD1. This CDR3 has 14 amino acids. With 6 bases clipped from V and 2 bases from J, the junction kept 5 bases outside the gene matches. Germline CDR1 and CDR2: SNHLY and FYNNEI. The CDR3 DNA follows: TGTGCCAGCAGACACCAGGGGGCGAACTATGGCTACACCTTC. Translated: CASRHQGANYGYTF. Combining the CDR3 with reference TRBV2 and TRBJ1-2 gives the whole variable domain EPEVTQTPSHQVTQMGQEVILRCVPISNHLYFYWYRQILGQKVEFLVSFYNNEISEKSEIFDDQFSVERPDGSNFTLKIRSTKLEDSAMYFCASRHQGANYGYTFGSGTRLTVV.

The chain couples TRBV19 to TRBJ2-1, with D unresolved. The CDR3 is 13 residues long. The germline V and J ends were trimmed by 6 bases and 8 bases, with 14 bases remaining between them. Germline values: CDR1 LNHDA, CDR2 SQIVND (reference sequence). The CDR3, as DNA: TGTGCCAGTAGCTACCTAGTAACCGATGAGCAGTTCTTC. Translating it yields CASSYLVTDEQFF. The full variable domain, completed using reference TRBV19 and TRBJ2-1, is DGGITQSPKYLFRKEGQNVTLSCEQNLNHDAMYWYRQDPGQGLRLIYYSQIVNDFQKGDIAEGYSVSREKKESFPLTVTSAQKNPTAFYLCASSYLVTDEQFFGPGTRLTVL.

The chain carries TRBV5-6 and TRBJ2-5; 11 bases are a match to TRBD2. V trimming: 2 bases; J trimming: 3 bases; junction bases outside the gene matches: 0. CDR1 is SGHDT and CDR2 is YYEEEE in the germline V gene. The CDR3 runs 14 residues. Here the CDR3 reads CASSLLAGEETQYF. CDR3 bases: TGTGCCAGCAGCTTACTAGCGGGAGAAGAGACCCAGTACTTC.

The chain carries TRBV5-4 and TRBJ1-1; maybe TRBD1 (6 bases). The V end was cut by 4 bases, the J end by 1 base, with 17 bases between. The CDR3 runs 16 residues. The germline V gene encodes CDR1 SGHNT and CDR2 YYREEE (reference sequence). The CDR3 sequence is CASSPGSDSTNTEAFF. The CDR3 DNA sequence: TGTGCCAGCAGCCCCGGGTCGGACAGCACGAACACTGAAGCTTTCTTT.

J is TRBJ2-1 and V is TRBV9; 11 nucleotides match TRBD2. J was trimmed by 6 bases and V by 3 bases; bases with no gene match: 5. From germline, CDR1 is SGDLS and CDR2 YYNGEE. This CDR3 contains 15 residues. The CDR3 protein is CASSAPGTSGNEQFF. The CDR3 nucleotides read TGTGCCAGCAGCGCGCCCGGGACTAGCGGCAATGAGCAGTTCTTC.

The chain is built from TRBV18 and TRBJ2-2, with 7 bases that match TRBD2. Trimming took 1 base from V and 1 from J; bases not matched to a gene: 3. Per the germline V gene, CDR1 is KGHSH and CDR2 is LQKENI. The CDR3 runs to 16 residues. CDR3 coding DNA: TGTGCCAGCTCACCACTGGCTAGCGGGAACACCGGGGAGCTGTTTTTT. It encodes CASSPLASGNTGELFF.

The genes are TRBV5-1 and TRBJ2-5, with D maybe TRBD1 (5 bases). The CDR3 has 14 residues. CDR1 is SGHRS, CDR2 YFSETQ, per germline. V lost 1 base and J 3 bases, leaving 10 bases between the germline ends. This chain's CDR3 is CASSLRGNEETQYF. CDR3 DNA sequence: TGCGCCAGCAGCTTGAGGGGCAATGAAGAGACCCAGTACTTC. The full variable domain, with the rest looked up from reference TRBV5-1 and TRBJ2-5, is KAGVTQTPRYLIKTRGQQVTLSCSPISGHRSVSWYQQTPGQGLQFLFEYFSETQRNKGNFPGRFSGRQFSNSRSEMNVSTLELGDSALYLCASSLRGNEETQYFGPGTRLLVL.

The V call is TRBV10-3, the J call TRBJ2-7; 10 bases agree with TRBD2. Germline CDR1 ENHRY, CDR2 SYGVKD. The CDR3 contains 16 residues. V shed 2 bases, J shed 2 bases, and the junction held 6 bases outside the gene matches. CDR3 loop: CAISETSGVIPYEQYF. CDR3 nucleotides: TGTGCCATCAGTGAGACTAGCGGGGTAATTCCCTACGAGCAGTACTTC.